The rows below give T cell receptor beta chains drawn from one sample of a study of T cell clusters in autoimmune cytopenias. Each CDR3 protein gets one entry in TCRdb, which reprocessed the multiplex PCR reads and gives no DNA. The sample's table shows about 7,400 distinct CDR3 sequences. The sequencing sample was made of peripheral blood. Every receptor here comes from a human donor with an autoimmune cytopenia or autoimmune hepatitis (not recorded which). Each CDR3 is given with its conserved first and last residue. The listing skips clone size in some rows; elsewhere it reads once, few, many or a size class.

>TRBV14|TRBJ1-4|-
CASSQGHEKLFF
>TRBV5-6|TRBJ2-7|-
CASSWGTGTGSYEQYF
>TRBV9|TRBJ2-3|-
CASSYGLASTDTQYF
>TRBV6-5|TRBJ2-7|-
CASRGQGGEQYF
>TRBV5-1|TRBJ2-1|-
CASSLAGRSYNEQFF
>TRBV4-1|TRBJ1-2|-
CASSPDVNYGYTF
>TRBV6-1|TRBJ2-1|-
CASSFEGTASYNEQFF
>TRBV5-1|TRBJ2-3|-
CASSINDRAADTQYF
>TRBV12-3/TRBV12-4|TRBJ2-1|-
CASSSNGAGVSEQFF
>TRBV12-3/TRBV12-4|TRBJ1-5|-
CASRGTGGAGQPQHF
>TRBV7-2|TRBJ2-3|medium-sized
CASSLEVILSRNTQYF
>TRBV11-2|TRBJ2-2|medium-sized
CASSLRANTGELFF
>TRBV6-5|TRBJ1-6|medium-sized
CASSGQNNSPLHF
>TRBV6-1|TRBJ2-3|medium-sized
CASSGITDTQYF
>TRBV18|TRBJ2-1|-
CASSPGLDYNEQFF
>TRBV5-4|TRBJ2-3|-
CASSLKVAGGPADTQYF
>TRBV20-1|TRBJ2-1|-
CSARDLSQGLSYNEQFF